These T cell receptor beta chains were read from a single sample in a study of identifying expanded T cells in peripheral blood. Generated by immunoSEQ multiplex PCR, the TCRdb table keeps only in-frame clones and is missing some. The data contain around 100,000 clones, about 89% of them singletons. Input material: blood. These receptors were taken from a person aged 18 to 70 in good health. Both conserved end residues are trimmed from each CDR3. Each record gives: V gene, J gene, CDR3 protein.

V gene: TRBV6-1
J gene: TRBJ1-5
CDR3 protein: ASSSYQPQH

V gene: TRBV18
J gene: TRBJ1-2
CDR3 protein: ASSLGTDLNYGYT

V gene: TRBV5-1
J gene: TRBJ1-2
CDR3 protein: ASSLARRDSRGMVYGYT

V gene: TRBV5-6
J gene: TRBJ2-7
CDR3 protein: ASSLDGITYEQY

V gene: TRBV15
J gene: TRBJ1-4
CDR3 protein: ATSRGTGPAKLF

V gene: TRBV5-1
J gene: TRBJ2-1
CDR3 protein: ASSLGGGEQF

V gene: TRBV5-1
J gene: TRBJ1-5
CDR3 protein: ASSLNWGGNQPQH

V gene: TRBV27
J gene: TRBJ2-7
CDR3 protein: ASRRGMGLVEQY

V gene: TRBV5-1
J gene: TRBJ2-1
CDR3 protein: ASSLATGGTVNEQF

V gene: TRBV29-1
J gene: TRBJ2-5
CDR3 protein: SVDPRFSGIQETQY

V gene: TRBV10-3
J gene: TRBJ2-1
CDR3 protein: ATTPRGVGLAYNEQF

V gene: TRBV6-1
J gene: TRBJ2-1
CDR3 protein: ASSGPVFSDRNEQF

V gene: TRBV25-1
J gene: TRBJ1-4
CDR3 protein: ASSRGANEKLF

V gene: TRBV6-5
J gene: TRBJ2-3
CDR3 protein: ASSYSKKDTQY